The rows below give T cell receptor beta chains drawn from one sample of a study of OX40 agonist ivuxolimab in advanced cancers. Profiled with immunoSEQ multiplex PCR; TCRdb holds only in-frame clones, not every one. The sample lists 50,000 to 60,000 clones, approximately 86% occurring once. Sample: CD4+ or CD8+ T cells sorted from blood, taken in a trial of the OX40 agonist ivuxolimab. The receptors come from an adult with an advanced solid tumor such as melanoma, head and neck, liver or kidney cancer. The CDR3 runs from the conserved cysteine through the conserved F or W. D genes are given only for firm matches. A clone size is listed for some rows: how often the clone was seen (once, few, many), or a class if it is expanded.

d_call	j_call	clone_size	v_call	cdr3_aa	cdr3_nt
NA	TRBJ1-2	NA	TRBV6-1	CASSVITAYGYTF	TGTGCCAGCAGTGTGATAACAGCCTATGGCTACACCTTC
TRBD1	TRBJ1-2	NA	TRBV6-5	CASSRTGIRSGYTF	TGTGCCAGCAGCCGGACAGGGATAAGGAGCGGCTACACCTTC
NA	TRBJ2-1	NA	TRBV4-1	CASSQEYREDNEQFF	TGCGCCAGCAGCCAAGAGTACAGGGAAGACAATGAGCAGTTCTTC
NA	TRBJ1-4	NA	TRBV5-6	CASSLGRVEKLFF	TGTGCCAGCAGCTTGGGGAGGGTTGAAAAACTGTTTTTT
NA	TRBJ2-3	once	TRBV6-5	CASSYSGTSTDTQYF	TGTGCCAGCAGTTACTCGGGTACTAGCACAGATACGCAGTATTTT
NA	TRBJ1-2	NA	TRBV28	CASRTVGGYTF	TGTGCCAGCAGAACAGTAGGCGGCTACACCTTC
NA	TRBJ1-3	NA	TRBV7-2	CASELVPNSGNTIYF	TGTGCCAGCGAGCTTGTTCCCAACTCTGGAAACACCATATATTTT
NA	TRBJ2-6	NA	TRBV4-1	CASSQARDILRANVLTF	TGCGCCAGCAGCCAAGCTAGGGACATCCTTAGGGCCAACGTCCTGACTTTC
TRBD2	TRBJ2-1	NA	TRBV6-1	CASSGGLAGNEQFF	TGTGCCAGCAGCGGAGGGCTAGCGGGTAATGAGCAGTTCTTC
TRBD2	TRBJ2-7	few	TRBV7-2	CASSSERTLAGPPNEQYF	TGTGCCAGCAGCTCCGAACGAACACTAGCGGGACCTCCCAACGAGCAGTACTTC
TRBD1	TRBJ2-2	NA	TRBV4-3	CASSRRTELTGGGTGELFF	TGCGCCAGCAGCCGCAGGACGGAGTTAACAGGGGGTGGCACCGGGGAGCTGTTTTTT
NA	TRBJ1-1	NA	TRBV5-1	CASSLRGGTEAFF	TGCGCCAGCAGCTTGCGGGGGGGCACTGAAGCTTTCTTT
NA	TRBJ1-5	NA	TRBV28	CASAIGHQPQHF	TGTGCCAGCGCAATCGGTCATCAGCCCCAGCATTTT
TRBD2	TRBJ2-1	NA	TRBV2	CASSSSRTSGRRRGGNEQFF	TGTGCCAGCAGTTCCTCTCGGACTAGCGGCCGGAGACGAGGAGGGAATGAGCAGTTCTTC
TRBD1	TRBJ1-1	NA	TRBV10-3	CAISGTGGNTEAFF	TGTGCCATCAGCGGGACAGGGGGGAACACTGAAGCTTTCTTT
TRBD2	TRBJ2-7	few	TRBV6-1	CASSRGGRSSYEQYF	TGTGCCAGCTCCCGGGGCGGGAGGAGCTCCTACGAGCAGTACTTC
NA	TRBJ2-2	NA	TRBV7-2	CASSGHSGRILDTGELFF	TGTGCCAGCAGCGGACACAGTGGGAGGATACTCGACACCGGGGAGCTGTTTTTT
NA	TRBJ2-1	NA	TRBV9	CASSVDSAGYNEQFF	TGTGCCAGCAGCGTAGATAGCGCGGGCTACAATGAGCAGTTCTTC
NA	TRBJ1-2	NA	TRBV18	CASSPPGKGYGYTF	TGTGCCAGCTCACCACCGGGTAAAGGATATGGCTACACCTTC
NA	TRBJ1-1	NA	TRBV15	CATSRGLQERAFF	TGTGCCACCAGCAGAGGGCTACAAGAACGAGCTTTCTTT
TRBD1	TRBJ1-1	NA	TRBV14	CASSPTGDTEAFF	TGTGCCAGCAGCCCTACAGGGGATACTGAAGCTTTCTTT
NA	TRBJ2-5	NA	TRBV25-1	CASSESGMETQYF	TGTGCCAGCAGTGAGAGCGGAATGGAGACCCAGTACTTC
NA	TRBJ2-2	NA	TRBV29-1	CSVAQDSLSGELFF	TGCAGCGTCGCCCAGGACAGCCTTAGCGGGGAGCTGTTTTTT
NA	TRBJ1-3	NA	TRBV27	CASRPSGGAVNTIYF	TGTGCCAGCAGACCCTCCGGGGGGGCGGTAAACACCATATATTTT
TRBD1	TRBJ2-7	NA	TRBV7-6	CASSRTGDYEQYF	TGTGCCAGCAGCCGGACAGGGGACTACGAGCAGTACTTC
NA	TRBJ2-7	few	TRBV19	CASSMSGASRFYEQYF	TGTGCCAGTAGTATGTCTGGGGCTAGCAGATTCTACGAGCAGTACTTC
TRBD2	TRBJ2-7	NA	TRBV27	CASSPGVAGAVGSLNEQYF	TGTGCCAGCAGCCCCGGGGTAGCGGGAGCGGTAGGCTCCCTGAACGAGCAGTACTTC
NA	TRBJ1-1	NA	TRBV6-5	CASSRNTEAFF	TGTGCCAGCAGTCGAAACACTGAAGCTTTCTTT
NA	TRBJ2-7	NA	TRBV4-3	CASSQTGRSYEQYF	TGCGCCAGCAGCCAAACAGGGAGGTCCTACGAGCAGTACTTC
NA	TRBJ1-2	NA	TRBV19	CASSIGGNGYTF	TGTGCCAGTAGTATCGGGGGGAATGGCTACACCTTC
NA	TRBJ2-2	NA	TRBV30	CAWSVRGSAGELFF	TGTGCCTGGAGTGTCCGAGGGTCAGCCGGGGAGCTGTTTTTT
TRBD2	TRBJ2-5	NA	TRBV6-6	CASSPGEGLRETQYF	TGTGCCAGCAGCCCCGGAGAGGGACTACGGGAGACCCAGTACTTC
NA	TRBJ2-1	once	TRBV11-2	CASSLVGINEQFF	TGTGCCAGCAGCTTAGTCGGGATTAATGAGCAGTTCTTC
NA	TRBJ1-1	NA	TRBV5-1	CASSSGADTEAFF	TGCGCCAGCAGCTCGGGGGCGGACACTGAAGCTTTCTTT
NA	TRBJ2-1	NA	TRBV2	CASSGNNEQFF	TGTGCCAGCAGTGGAAACAATGAGCAGTTCTTC
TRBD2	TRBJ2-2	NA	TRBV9	CASRLGGDTGELFF	TGTGCCAGCAGACTTGGGGGGGACACCGGGGAGCTGTTTTTT
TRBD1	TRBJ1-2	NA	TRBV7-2	CASSLSGQGAGYGYTF	TGTGCCAGCAGCTTAAGTGGGCAGGGGGCGGGCTATGGCTACACCTTC
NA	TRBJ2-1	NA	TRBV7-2	CASSLQVDNEQFF	TGTGCCAGCAGCTTACAAGTGGACAATGAGCAGTTCTTC
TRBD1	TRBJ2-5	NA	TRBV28	CASSLPRDSQETQYF	TGTGCCAGCAGTTTACCTCGGGACAGCCAAGAGACCCAGTACTTC
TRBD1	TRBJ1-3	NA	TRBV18	CASAQGAEAGNTIYF	TGTGCCAGCGCTCAGGGGGCTGAGGCTGGAAACACCATATATTTT
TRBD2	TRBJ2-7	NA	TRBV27	CASNTGGPLYEQYF	TGTGCCAGCAACACGGGAGGGCCTCTATACGAGCAGTACTTC
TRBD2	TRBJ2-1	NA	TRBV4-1	CASSRELGLRSEQFF	TGCGCCAGCAGCCGGGAATTGGGACTACGGAGTGAGCAGTTCTTC
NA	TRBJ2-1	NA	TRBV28	CASRQGWGDEQFF	TGTGCCAGTCGACAGGGATGGGGGGATGAGCAGTTCTTC
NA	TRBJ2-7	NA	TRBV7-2	CASGLGNYEQYF	TGTGCCAGCGGGCTCGGGAACTACGAGCAGTACTTC
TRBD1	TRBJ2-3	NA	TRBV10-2	CASSDRRGRTDTQYF	TGCGCCAGCAGTGATAGAAGGGGGCGCACAGATACGCAGTATTTT
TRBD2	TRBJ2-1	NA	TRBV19	CASSIREGHYNEQFF	TGTGCCAGTAGTATACGGGAGGGCCACTACAATGAGCAGTTCTTC
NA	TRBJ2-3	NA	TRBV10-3	CAIRGGDTQYF	TGTGCCATCAGGGGGGGAGATACGCAGTATTTT
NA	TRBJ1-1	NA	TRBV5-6	CASSLAGWGTEAFF	TGTGCCAGCAGCTTGGCGGGTTGGGGCACTGAAGCTTTCTTT
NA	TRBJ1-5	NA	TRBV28	CASSLGGGGNQPQHF	TGTGCCAGCAGTTTAGGGGGGGGCGGCAATCAGCCCCAGCATTTT
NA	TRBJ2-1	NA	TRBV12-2	CASRGPKPGQGDPYEQFF	TGTGCAAGTCGCGGCCCAAAGCCGGGACAGGGGGATCCCTATGAGCAGTTCTTC
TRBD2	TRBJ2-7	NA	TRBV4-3	CASSQELAGGAASYEQYF	TGCGCCAGCAGCCAGGAACTAGCGGGAGGCGCTGCTTCCTACGAGCAGTACTTC
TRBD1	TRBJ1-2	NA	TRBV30	CAWSVRRTGGYGYTF	TGTGCCTGGAGTGTACGGCGTACAGGGGGCTATGGCTACACCTTC
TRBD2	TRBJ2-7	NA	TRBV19	CASSTAGTSGYEQYF	TGTGCCAGTAGTACCGCCGGGACTAGCGGCTACGAGCAGTACTTC
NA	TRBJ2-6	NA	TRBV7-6	CASSLGGGANVLTF	TGTGCCAGCAGCTTAGGTGGGGGGGCCAACGTCCTGACTTTC
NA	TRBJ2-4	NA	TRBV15	CATSRSLVDIQYF	TGCGCCACCAGCCGAAGCCTTGTGGACATTCAGTACTTC